This T cell receptor beta chain was retrieved from a study of T-cell memory formation after mild COVID-19. Study-wide points: The appearance of some responding clones in pre-infection memory suggested that cross-reactive memory joined.

Concerning this clonotype: Its antigen remains unidentified.

With constant-segment primers, 5'RACE yielded cDNA libraries of TCR alpha and TCR beta that carried sample barcodes and UMIs. TCRdb fed the 5' RACE reads into MiXCR, producing one record per CDR3 protein. Counted here are 400,000 or so distinct CDR3 sequences, 15% to 25% occurring once; the ten biggest clones make up roughly 8%. The clonotype was recovered from an adult woman who had mild COVID-19 (a few samples of this study predate the infection). Cell type and time point are not known. The sequenced material came from PBMCs or a T cell subset sorted from them (not recorded which).

In nucleotides, the CDR3 is TGTGCCAGCAGCCAAGATGGTCGACACTATGGCTACACCTTC. Its translation: CASSQDGRHYGYTF. The chain combines TRBV14 with TRBJ1-2, with unresolved D. Germline CDR1 and CDR2: SGHDN and FVKESK. V was shortened by 0 bases and J by 3 bases, with 8 bases between the two germline ends. The CDR3 totals 14 residues.